The sequence of this TCR beta chain was determined in a study of OX40 agonist ivuxolimab in advanced cancers. Autoimmune disease history or systemic immunosuppression led to patients being barred. The V end was cut by 6 bases, the J end by 2 bases, with 5 bases between. The CDR3 runs 12 residues. Germline loops: CDR1 SGHTA, CDR2 FQGNSA. Profiled with immunoSEQ multiplex PCR; TCRdb holds only in-frame clones, not every one. The table has 60,000 to 75,000 clones, roughly 84% seen once. The sequenced sample was CD4+ or CD8+ T cells sorted from blood, obtained in a trial of the OX40 agonist ivuxolimab. The chain uses TRBV7-2 and TRBJ1-3; D remains ambiguous. This receptor was taken from an adult with an advanced solid tumor such as melanoma, head and neck, liver or kidney cancer. The CDR3 nucleotides are TGTGCCAGCAGGGAAACTGGAAACACCATATATTTT. It specifies CASRETGNTIYF.